These 27 T cell receptor beta chains originate from one sample sequenced in a study of siplizumab effects on memory and regulatory T cells. Clones were read by immunoSEQ multiplex PCR, and TCRdb kept only the in-frame ones, dropping some. The sample holds about 26,000 clones, more than 65% seen once. Source material: memory CD4+ T cells sorted from blood. The source of these receptors is a human donor in good health.

The chain carries TRBV21-1 and TRBJ2-4. TRBV21-1 corresponds to a pseudogene. The CDR3 is 15 residues long. The CDR3 loop is CASSPREEAKNIQYF. The CDR3 coding sequence is TGTGCCAGCAGCCCCCGTGAAGAAGCCAAAAACATTCAGTACTTC.

The V call is TRBV5-1, the J call TRBJ1-2; TRBD1 agrees at 9 bases. The CDR3 sequence is 14 residues long. The V segment lost 1 base and the J segment 7 bases; nucleotides outside the gene matches: 5. Looked up from germline, CDR1 is SGHRS and CDR2 is YFSETQ. The CDR3 sequence is CASSLTGGAGGYTF. The DNA of the CDR3 is TGCGCCAGCAGCTTGACAGGGGGCGCCGGTGGCTACACCTTC.

The chain uses TRBV14 and TRBJ2-7; the match to TRBD2 covers 8 bases. With 6 bases clipped from V and 2 bases from J, the junction kept 6 bases outside the gene matches. CDR3 length: 14 residues. CDR1 is SGHDN and CDR2 is FVKESK in the germline V gene. The chain's CDR3 is CASRAAGAPYEQYF. CDR3 DNA sequence: TGTGCCAGCAGGGCAGCGGGGGCCCCCTACGAGCAGTACTTC.

The chain links TRBV6-5 to TRBJ1-1; D is unresolved. CDR1 and CDR2 (germline): MNHEY, SVGAGI. V lost 2 bases and J 0 bases, leaving 7 bases between the germline ends. The CDR3 runs to 14 residues. In nucleotides, the CDR3 is TGTGCCAGCAGTTACGTCAGGCTGAACACTGAAGCTTTCTTT. It specifies CASSYVRLNTEAFF.

The rearrangement uses TRBV6-1 and TRBJ2-7; TRBD2 agrees at 8 bases. CDR3 length: 16 residues. CDR1 is MNHNS and CDR2 is SASEGT in the germline V gene. V lost 0 bases, J lost 5 bases, and 9 bases stayed unmatched. Written as DNA, the CDR3 is TGTGCCAGCAGTGAAGCGTTCGGGGGGGTAAACCACGAGCAGTACTTC. Its protein is CASSEAFGGVNHEQYF.

The chain carries TRBV5-1 and TRBJ1-1; unclear D gene. The CDR3 extends over 14 amino acids. Trimming took off 0 bases at V and 7 bases at J, with 13 bases between the two ends. In germline, CDR1 is SGHRS, CDR2 YFSETQ. Written as DNA, the CDR3 is TGCGCCAGCAGCTTGGGCAGCCAGCGTATTGAAGCTTTCTTT. Protein product: CASSLGSQRIEAFF.

V usage is TRBV7-2 and J usage is TRBJ1-5; 11 bases map to TRBD1. The CDR3 loop spans 17 amino acids. In germline, CDR1 is SGHTA, CDR2 FQGNSA. V shed 1 base, J shed 4 bases, and the junction held 6 bases outside the gene matches. The CDR3 nucleotides are TGTGCCAGCAGCTTAGGAGACGGACAGGGGGCAAATCAGCCCCAGCATTTT. Protein: CASSLGDGQGANQPQHF.

The V gene is TRBV23-1, the J gene TRBJ2-5; possibly TRBD2 for D (6 bases). TRBV23-1 is sorted into the ORF group, with uncertain function. The germline V and J ends were trimmed by 0 bases and 5 bases, with 10 bases remaining between them. The CDR3 covers 14 residues. The CDR3 region has the DNA TGCGCCAGCAGTCAATCGGGGGGAGAGGAGACCCAGTACTTC. Its translation: CASSQSGGEETQYF.

V is TRBV7-9 and J is TRBJ2-7; 7 bases fit TRBD1. Per the germline V gene, CDR1 is SEHNR and CDR2 is FQNEAQ (reference sequence). Trimming removed 5 bases from V and 4 bases from J; junction bases left unmatched: 14. The CDR3 spans 16 residues. The CDR3 sequence: CASSPNYRDSLYEQYF. The CDR3 nucleotides read TGTGCCAGCAGCCCTAACTACCGGGACAGCCTATACGAGCAGTACTTC.

The chain combines TRBV19 with TRBJ2-7, with D possibly being TRBD1 (5 bases). V gave up 6 bases and J gave up 3 bases, with 15 bases separating them. The CDR3 spans 14 residues. Per the germline V gene, CDR1 is LNHDA and CDR2 is SQIVND (reference sequence). The CDR3 loop is CASRRQGSHYEQYF. The CDR3 DNA reads as TGTGCCAGTAGACGTCAGGGCTCCCACTACGAGCAGTACTTC.

The chain combines TRBV5-1 with TRBJ2-7; 12 nucleotides line up with TRBD2. The germline V gene encodes CDR1 SGHRS and CDR2 YFSETQ. The CDR3 sequence is 16 residues long. Unmatched junction bases numbered 7, after V lost 3 bases and J lost 3 bases. CDR3 residues: CASSWTRTSGIYEQYF. The CDR3 DNA reads as TGCGCCAGCAGCTGGACCAGGACTAGCGGGATCTACGAGCAGTACTTC.

The rearrangement uses TRBV18 and TRBJ2-1; perhaps TRBD2 as D (5 bases). V was pared by 4 bases and J by 2 bases, with 12 bases between. The CDR3 spans 15 residues. Per germline, CDR1 KGHSH and CDR2 LQKENI. CDR3 DNA: TGTGCCAGCTCACTCGAGGGAGTACCCTACAATGAGCAGTTCTTC. It codes for CASSLEGVPYNEQFF.

The chain has TRBV7-2 and TRBJ2-7; TRBD2 aligns across 15 bases. Trimming at V came to 5 bases and at J to 5 bases, leaving 10 bases not matched to a gene. The CDR3 is 17 amino acids. Germline V gene data show CDR1 as SGHTA and CDR2 as FQGNSA. The CDR3 DNA is TGTGCCAGCAGCCCCGGCAGGGGACTAGCGGGAGGCGACGAGCAGTACTTC. Protein: CASSPGRGLAGGDEQYF.

This sequence joins TRBV19 and TRBJ1-6, with TRBD1 identical over 8 bases. CDR1 LNHDA and CDR2 SQIVND come from the germline V gene (reference sequence). The CDR3 has 16 residues. With 6 bases clipped from V and 7 bases from J, the junction kept 11 bases outside the gene matches. In nucleotides, the CDR3 is TGTGCCAGTAGGGACAGGGCCGGGTCGTGGAATTCACCCCTCCACTTT. Translating gives CASRDRAGSWNSPLHF. The full variable domain, with the rest looked up from reference TRBV19 and TRBJ1-6, is DGGITQSPKYLFRKEGQNVTLSCEQNLNHDAMYWYRQDPGQGLRLIYYSQIVNDFQKGDIAEGYSVSREKKESFPLTVTSAQKNPTAFYLCASRDRAGSWNSPLHFGNGTRLTVT.

As concerns this clone: This sample also contains other DNA sequences that code for the same CDR3. The chain is built from TRBV19 and TRBJ2-7; 8 bases agree with TRBD2. V dropped 7 bases and J dropped 0; count of bases not matched to a gene: 2. CDR1 is LNHDA and CDR2 is SQIVND in the germline V gene (reference sequence). CDR3 length: 13 residues. The CDR3 protein is CASKSGSSYEQYF. Written as DNA, the CDR3 is TGTGCCAGTAAGAGCGGGAGCTCCTACGAGCAGTACTTC.

CDR3 protein: CASSPGAGQPQHF. As DNA, the CDR3 is TGTGCCAGCTCACCAGGGGCGGGACAGCCCCAGCATTTT. This chain connects TRBV18 to TRBJ1-5, with D possibly matching TRBD1 (5 bases). This CDR3 has 13 amino acids. The germline V gene encodes CDR1 KGHSH and CDR2 LQKENI. Trimming shortened V by 2 bases and J by 7 bases, and 9 bases separated the two germline ends.

V is TRBV6-1 and J is TRBJ2-1; D gene uncertain. Trimming took off 1 base at V and 6 bases at J, with 4 bases between the two ends. The CDR3 loop spans 12 amino acids. Germline lookup yields CDR1 MNHNS and CDR2 SASEGT. The CDR3 DNA sequence: TGTGCCAGCAGTGAAGGGTTCAATGAGCAGTTCTTC. Encoded protein: CASSEGFNEQFF.

The chain has TRBV29-1 and TRBJ2-7; TRBD2 might be the D (7 bases). This CDR3 contains 11 residues. Trimming took off 4 bases at V and 7 bases at J, with 11 bases between the two ends. CDR1 SQVTM and CDR2 ANQGSEA come from the germline V gene. The CDR3 here is CSVAGGREQYF. CDR3 DNA sequence: TGCAGCGTTGCCGGGGGGCGTGAGCAGTACTTC.

The chain uses TRBV11-3 and TRBJ1-4; D ambiguous. The germline CDR1 and CDR2 sequences are SGHNT and YENEEA. V was shortened by 6 bases and J by 2 bases, with 13 bases between the two germline ends. This CDR3 has 15 residues. This CDR3 reads CASSRTGRTNEKLFF. CDR3 DNA sequence: TGTGCCAGCAGTAGAACGGGGAGGACTAATGAAAAACTGTTTTTT.

In this sample, this clone turned up once. One junction end disagrees with the germline gene, perhaps due to a read error. The rearrangement uses TRBV29-1 and TRBJ2-2; D tentatively reads TRBD1 or TRBD2 (6 bases each). The CDR3 has 11 amino acids. Per the germline V gene, CDR1 is SQVTM and CDR2 is ANQGSEA. DNA of the CDR3: TGCATCGTTGGGGGGCCCGGGGAGCTGTTTTTT. It encodes CIVGGPGELFF.

V is TRBV5-4 and J is TRBJ2-7, with TRBD1 identical over 11 bases. V gave up 4 bases and J gave up 1 base; unmatched junction bases: 7. The CDR3 is 16 residues long. Germline loops: CDR1 SGHNT, CDR2 YYREEE (reference sequence). The CDR3: CASSPIRDRGSYEQYF. CDR3 DNA sequence: TGTGCCAGCAGCCCAATAAGGGACAGGGGGTCCTACGAGCAGTACTTC.

The chain joins TRBV28 to TRBJ2-3, with 9 bases that match TRBD2. Germline CDR1 is MDHEN and CDR2 is SYDVKM. The CDR3 length is 15 residues. The J segment lost 4 bases and the V segment lost 5 bases, leaving 7 bases of the junction unmatched. CDR3 amino acids: CASSGAGGHPDTQYF. The DNA for the CDR3 is TGTGCCAGCAGTGGAGCGGGAGGCCACCCAGATACGCAGTATTTT.

CDR3: CASGLATGINEQFF. The CDR3 DNA reads as TGTGCTAGTGGTTTGGCTACAGGGATCAATGAGCAGTTCTTC. V gene TRBV12-5 combines with J gene TRBJ2-1, with D possibly matching TRBD1 (6 bases). Germline CDR1 LGHNT, CDR2 FRNRAP. The CDR3 totals 14 residues. V gave up 1 base and J gave up 6 bases, with 10 bases separating them.

For the CDR3, the DNA is TGTGCCAGCTTCCCCCTAGCGGGAGGCTACAATGAGCAGTTCTTC. Translating it yields CASFPLAGGYNEQFF. This chain connects TRBV5-8 to TRBJ2-1; 11 bases match TRBD2. The CDR3 length is 15 residues. CDR1 and CDR2 (germline): SGHTS, YDEGEE. V lost 7 bases to trimming and J lost 3 bases; unmatched junction nucleotides: 6. The variable domain in full, with the rest retrieved from reference TRBV5-8 and TRBJ2-1, is EAGVTQSPTHLIKTRGQQATLRCSPISGHTSVYWYQQALGLGLQFLLWYDEGEERNRGNFPPRFSGRQFPNYSSELNVNALELEDSALYLCASFPLAGGYNEQFFGPGTRLTVL.

In DNA form, the CDR3 reads TGTGCCAGCAGCTTAACGGACAGGGCTTTTGAGCAGTTCTTC. Translating gives CASSLTDRAFEQFF. The V and J genes are TRBV7-3 and TRBJ2-1; 8 bases match TRBD1. Germline values: CDR1 SGHTA, CDR2 FQGTGA. V trimming: 0 bases; J trimming: 9 bases; junction bases outside the gene matches: 4. The CDR3 runs to 14 residues.

This clone was counted only a few times. The chain uses TRBV19 and TRBJ2-7, with 11 bases matching TRBD2. CDR1 and CDR2 (germline): LNHDA, SQIVND (reference sequence). CDR3 length equals 17 residues. After removal of 10 bases from V and 0 bases from J, the junction contained 14 bases not matched to a gene. CDR3 residues: CATRRGLAGGISYEQYF. CDR3 bases: TGTGCCACTAGAAGGGGTCTAGCGGGAGGAATCTCCTACGAGCAGTACTTC. Full variable domain (missing parts from reference TRBV19 and TRBJ2-7): DGGITQSPKYLFRKEGQNVTLSCEQNLNHDAMYWYRQDPGQGLRLIYYSQIVNDFQKGDIAEGYSVSREKKESFPLTVTSAQKNPTAFYLCATRRGLAGGISYEQYFGPGTRLTVT.

The J gene is TRBJ2-3, the V gene TRBV6-5, with 9 nucleotides matching TRBD2. This CDR3 has 13 amino acids. V lost 5 bases and J lost 14; bases outside the gene matches: 11. CDR1 is MNHEY, CDR2 SVGAGI, per germline. The CDR3, as DNA: TGTGCCAGCAGTCAGACCGGGACTAGCTCTTCGTATTTT. Translating gives CASSQTGTSSSYF.